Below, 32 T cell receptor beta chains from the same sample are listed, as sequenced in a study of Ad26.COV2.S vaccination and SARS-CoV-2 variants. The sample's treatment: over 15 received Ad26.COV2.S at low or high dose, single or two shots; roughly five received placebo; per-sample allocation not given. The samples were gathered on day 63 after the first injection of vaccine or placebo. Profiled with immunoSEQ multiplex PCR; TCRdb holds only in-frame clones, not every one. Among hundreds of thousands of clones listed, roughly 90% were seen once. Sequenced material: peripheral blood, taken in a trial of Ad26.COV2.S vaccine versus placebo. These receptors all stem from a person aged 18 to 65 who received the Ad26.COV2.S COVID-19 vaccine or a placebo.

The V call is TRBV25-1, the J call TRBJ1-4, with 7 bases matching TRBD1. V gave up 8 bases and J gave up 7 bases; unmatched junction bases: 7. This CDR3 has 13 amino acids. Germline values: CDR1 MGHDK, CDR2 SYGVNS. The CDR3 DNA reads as TGTGCCAGCCAACGACAGGGTTCTGAAAAACTGTTTTTT. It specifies CASQRQGSEKLFF.

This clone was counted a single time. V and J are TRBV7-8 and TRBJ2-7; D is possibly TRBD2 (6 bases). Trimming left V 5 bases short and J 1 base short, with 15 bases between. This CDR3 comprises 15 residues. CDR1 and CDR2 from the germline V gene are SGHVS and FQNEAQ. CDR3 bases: TGTGCCAGCAGCCGCGGGGCAGCGACATCCTACGAGCAGTACTTC. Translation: CASSRGAATSYEQYF.

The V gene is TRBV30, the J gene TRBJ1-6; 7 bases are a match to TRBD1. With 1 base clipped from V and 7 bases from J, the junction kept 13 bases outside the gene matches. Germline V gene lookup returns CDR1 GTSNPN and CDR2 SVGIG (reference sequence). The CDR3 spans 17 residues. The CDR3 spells CAWSGPGRQGGNSPLHF. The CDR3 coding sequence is TGTGCCTGGAGTGGCCCCGGGAGACAGGGAGGCAATTCACCCCTCCACTTT. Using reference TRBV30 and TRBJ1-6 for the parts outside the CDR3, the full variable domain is SQTIHQWPATLVQPVGSPLSLECTVEGTSNPNLYWYRQAAGRGLQLLFYSVGIGQISSEVPQNLSASRPQDRQFILSSKKLLLSDSGFYLCAWSGPGRQGGNSPLHFGNGTRLTVT.

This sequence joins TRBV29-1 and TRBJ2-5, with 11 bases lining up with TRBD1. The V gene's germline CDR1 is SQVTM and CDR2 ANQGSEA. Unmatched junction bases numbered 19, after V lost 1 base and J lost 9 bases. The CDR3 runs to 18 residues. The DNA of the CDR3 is TGCAGCGTTGAAGCCTGGGGGACAGGGGGGAATGTGGTTCTTTCCCAGTACTTC. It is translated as CSVEAWGTGGNVVLSQYF.

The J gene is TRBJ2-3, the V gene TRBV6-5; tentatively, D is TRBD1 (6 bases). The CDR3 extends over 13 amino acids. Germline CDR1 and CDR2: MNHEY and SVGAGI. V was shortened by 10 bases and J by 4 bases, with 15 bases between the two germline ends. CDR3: CATQLQGPDTQYF. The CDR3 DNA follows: TGTGCCACCCAATTACAGGGTCCAGATACGCAGTATTTT.

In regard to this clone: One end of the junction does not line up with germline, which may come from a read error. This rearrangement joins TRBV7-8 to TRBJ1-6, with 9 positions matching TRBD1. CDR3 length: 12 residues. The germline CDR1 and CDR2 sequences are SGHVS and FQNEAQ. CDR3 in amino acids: CASSLLDRGRYF. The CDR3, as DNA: TGTGCCAGCAGCCTCCTGGACAGGGGCCGTTACTTT.

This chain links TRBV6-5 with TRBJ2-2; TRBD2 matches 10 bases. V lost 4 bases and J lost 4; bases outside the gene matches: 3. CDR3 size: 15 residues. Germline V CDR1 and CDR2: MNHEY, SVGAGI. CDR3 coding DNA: TGTGCCAGCAGTTCTAGCGGGAGTACCACCGGGGAGCTGTTTTTT. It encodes CASSSSGSTTGELFF.

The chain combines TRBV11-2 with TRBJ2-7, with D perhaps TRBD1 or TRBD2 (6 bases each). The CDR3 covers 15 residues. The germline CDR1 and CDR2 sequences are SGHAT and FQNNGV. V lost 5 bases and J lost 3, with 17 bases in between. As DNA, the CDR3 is TGTGCCAGCAGCCTACAAGGGGGGAGTCACTACGAGCAGTACTTC. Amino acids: CASSLQGGSHYEQYF.

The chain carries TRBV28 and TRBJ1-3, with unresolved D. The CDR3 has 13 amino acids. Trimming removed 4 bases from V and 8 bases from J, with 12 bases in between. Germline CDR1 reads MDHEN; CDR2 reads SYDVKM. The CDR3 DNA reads TGTGCCAGCAGTTCTGCGGCGCTTGACACCATATATTTT. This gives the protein CASSSAALDTIYF.

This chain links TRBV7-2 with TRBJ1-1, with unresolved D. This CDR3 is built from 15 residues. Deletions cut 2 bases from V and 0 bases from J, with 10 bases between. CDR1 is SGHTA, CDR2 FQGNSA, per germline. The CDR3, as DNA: TGTGCCAGCAGCTTACTGGACTCTTTGAACACTGAAGCTTTCTTT. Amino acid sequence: CASSLLDSLNTEAFF. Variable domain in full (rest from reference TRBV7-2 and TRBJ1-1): GAGVSQSPSNKVTEKGKDVELRCDPISGHTALYWYRQSLGQGLEFLIYFQGNSAPDKSGLPSDRFSAERTGGSVSTLTIQRTQQEDSAVYLCASSLLDSLNTEAFFGQGTRLTVV.

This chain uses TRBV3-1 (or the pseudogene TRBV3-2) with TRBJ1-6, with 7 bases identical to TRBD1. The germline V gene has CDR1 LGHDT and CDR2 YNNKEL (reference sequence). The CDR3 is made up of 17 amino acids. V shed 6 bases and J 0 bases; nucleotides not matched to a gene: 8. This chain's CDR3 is CASRSKGASSYNSPLHF. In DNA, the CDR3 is TGTGCCAGCAGGAGCAAGGGGGCGAGCTCCTATAATTCACCCCTCCACTTT.

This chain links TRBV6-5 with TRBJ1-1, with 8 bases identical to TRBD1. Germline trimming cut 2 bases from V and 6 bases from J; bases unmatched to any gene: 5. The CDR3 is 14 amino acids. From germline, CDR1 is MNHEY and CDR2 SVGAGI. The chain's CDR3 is CASSYPGQGAEAFF. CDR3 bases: TGTGCCAGCAGTTACCCAGGACAGGGCGCTGAAGCTTTCTTT.

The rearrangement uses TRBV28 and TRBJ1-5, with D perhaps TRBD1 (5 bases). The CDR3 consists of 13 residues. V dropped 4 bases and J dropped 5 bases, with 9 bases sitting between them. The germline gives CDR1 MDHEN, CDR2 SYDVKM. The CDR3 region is CASSSMGHQPQHF. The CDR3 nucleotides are TGTGCCAGCAGTTCTATGGGGCATCAGCCCCAGCATTTT. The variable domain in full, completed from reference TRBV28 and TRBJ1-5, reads DVKVTQSSRYLVKRTGEKVFLECVQDMDHENMFWYRQDPGLGLRLIYFSYDVKMKEKGDIPEGYSVSREKKERFSLILESASTNQTSMYLCASSSMGHQPQHFGDGTRLSIL.

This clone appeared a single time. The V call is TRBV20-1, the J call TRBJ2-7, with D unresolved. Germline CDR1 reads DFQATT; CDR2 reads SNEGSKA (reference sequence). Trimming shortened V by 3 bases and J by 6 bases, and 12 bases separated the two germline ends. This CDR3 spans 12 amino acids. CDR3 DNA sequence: TGCAGTGCTAGTTGGGTCCGGGCCGAGCAGTACTTC. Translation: CSASWVRAEQYF.

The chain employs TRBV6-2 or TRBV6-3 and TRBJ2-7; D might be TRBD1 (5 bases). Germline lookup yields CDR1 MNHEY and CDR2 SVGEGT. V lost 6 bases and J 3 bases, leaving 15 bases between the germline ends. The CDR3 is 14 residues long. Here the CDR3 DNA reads TGTGCCAGCAGCCCGGTTGGGGCGTACTACGAGCAGTACTTC. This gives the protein CASSPVGAYYEQYF.

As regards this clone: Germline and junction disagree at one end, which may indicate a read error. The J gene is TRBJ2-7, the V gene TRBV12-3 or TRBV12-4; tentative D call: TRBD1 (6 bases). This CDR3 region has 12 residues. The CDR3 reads CASRLGGYEQYF. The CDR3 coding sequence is TGTGCCAGCAGATTAGGGGGCTACGAGCAGTACTTC.

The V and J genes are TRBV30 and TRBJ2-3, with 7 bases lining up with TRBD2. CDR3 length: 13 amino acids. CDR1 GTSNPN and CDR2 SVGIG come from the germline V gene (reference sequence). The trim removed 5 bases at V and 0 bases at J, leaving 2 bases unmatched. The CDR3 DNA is TGTGCCTGGCTTAGCGGGAGCACAGATACGCAGTATTTT. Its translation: CAWLSGSTDTQYF.

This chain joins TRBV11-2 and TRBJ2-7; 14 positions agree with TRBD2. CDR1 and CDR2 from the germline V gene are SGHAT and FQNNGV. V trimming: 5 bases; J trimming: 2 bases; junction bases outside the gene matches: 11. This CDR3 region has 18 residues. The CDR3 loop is CASSGDPGTSGRTYEQYF. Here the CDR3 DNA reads TGTGCCAGCAGCGGGGACCCCGGGACTAGCGGGAGAACCTACGAGCAGTACTTC.

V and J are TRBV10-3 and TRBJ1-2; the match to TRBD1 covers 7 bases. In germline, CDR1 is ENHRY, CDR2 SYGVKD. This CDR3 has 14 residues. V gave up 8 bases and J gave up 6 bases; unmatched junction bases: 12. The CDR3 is CAIAHVRGRDGYTF. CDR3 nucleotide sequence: TGTGCCATCGCACACGTTAGGGGGCGAGATGGCTACACCTTC.

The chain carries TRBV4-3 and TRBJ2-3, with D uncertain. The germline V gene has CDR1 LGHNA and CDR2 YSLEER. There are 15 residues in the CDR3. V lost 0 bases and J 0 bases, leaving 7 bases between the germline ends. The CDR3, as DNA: TGCGCCAGCAGCCAAGATTTTCCCAGCACAGATACGCAGTATTTT. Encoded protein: CASSQDFPSTDTQYF.

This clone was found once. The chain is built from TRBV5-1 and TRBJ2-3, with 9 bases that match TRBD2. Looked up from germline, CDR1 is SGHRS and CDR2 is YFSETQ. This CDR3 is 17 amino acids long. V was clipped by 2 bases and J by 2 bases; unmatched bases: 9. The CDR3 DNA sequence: TGCGCCAGCAGCTTTGGCGGGAGGGGGTTTGTCACAGATACGCAGTATTTT. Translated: CASSFGGRGFVTDTQYF.

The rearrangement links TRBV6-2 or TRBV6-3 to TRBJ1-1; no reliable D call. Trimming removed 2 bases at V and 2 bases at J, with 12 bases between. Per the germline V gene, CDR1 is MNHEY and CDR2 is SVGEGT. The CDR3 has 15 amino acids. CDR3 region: CASSYIAGPNTEAFF. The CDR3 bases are TGTGCCAGCAGTTACATAGCGGGCCCAAACACTGAAGCTTTCTTT.

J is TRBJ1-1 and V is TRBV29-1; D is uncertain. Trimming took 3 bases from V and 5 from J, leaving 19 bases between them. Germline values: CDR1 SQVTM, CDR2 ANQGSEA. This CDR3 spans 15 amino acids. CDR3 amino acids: CSVEVDARIGTEAFF. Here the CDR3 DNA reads TGCAGCGTTGAGGTGGACGCTCGTATAGGGACTGAAGCTTTCTTT.

In DNA, the CDR3 is TGTGCCAGCAGGTTAACGACGAACACTGAAGCTTTCTTT. Translating gives CASRLTTNTEAFF. V and J are TRBV5-8 and TRBJ1-1; D gene ambiguous. Trimming left V 5 bases short and J 1 base short, with 9 bases between. This CDR3 comprises 13 residues. CDR1 and CDR2 (germline): SGHTS, YDEGEE.

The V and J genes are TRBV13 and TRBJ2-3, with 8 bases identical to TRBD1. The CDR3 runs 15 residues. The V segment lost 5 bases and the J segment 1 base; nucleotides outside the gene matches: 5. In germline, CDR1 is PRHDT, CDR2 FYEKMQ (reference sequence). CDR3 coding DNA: TGTGCCAGCAGCCCAGTGGGACAGGGCACAGATACGCAGTATTTT. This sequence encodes CASSPVGQGTDTQYF.

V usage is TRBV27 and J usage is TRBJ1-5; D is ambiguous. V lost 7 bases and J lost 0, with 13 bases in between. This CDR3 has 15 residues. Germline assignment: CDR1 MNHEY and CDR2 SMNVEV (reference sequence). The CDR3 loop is CASTPTLGSNQPQHF. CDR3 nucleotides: TGTGCCAGCACTCCAACGTTGGGTAGCAATCAGCCCCAGCATTTT.

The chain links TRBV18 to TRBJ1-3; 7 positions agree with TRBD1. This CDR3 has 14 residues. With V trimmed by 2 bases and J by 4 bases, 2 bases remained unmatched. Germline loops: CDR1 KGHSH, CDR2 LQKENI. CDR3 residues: CASSPGTEGNTIYF. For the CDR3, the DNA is TGTGCCAGCTCACCAGGGACAGAAGGAAACACCATATATTTT.

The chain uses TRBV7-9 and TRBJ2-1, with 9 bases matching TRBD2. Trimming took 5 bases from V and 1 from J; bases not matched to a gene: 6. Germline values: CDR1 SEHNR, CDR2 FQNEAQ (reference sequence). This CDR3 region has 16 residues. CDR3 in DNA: TGTGCCAGCAGCGTGGCTAGCGGGATATCCTACAATGAGCAGTTCTTC. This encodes CASSVASGISYNEQFF.

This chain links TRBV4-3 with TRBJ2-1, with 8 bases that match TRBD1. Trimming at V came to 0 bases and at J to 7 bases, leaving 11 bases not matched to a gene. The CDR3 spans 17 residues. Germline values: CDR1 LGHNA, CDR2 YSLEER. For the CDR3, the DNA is TGCGCCAGCAGCCAAGATTCCAGGACAGGGAGTAATAATGAGCAGTTCTTC. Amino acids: CASSQDSRTGSNNEQFF.

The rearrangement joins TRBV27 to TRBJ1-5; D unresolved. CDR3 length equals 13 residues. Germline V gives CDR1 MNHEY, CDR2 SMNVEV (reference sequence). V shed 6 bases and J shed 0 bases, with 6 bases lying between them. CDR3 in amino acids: CASSSYSNQPQHF. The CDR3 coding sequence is TGTGCCAGCAGCTCTTATAGCAATCAGCCCCAGCATTTT.

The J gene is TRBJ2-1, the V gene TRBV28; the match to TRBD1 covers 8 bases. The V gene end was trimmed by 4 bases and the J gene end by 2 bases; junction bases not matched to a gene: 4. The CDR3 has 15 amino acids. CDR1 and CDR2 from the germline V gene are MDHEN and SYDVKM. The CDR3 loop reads CASSSGQVTYNEQFF. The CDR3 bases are TGTGCCAGCAGTTCGGGACAGGTCACCTACAATGAGCAGTTCTTC.

CDR3 nucleotides: TGTGCCATCCCAGTGGGTGGCGGGTCGAACACCGGGGAGCTGTTTTTT. Translated, it gives CAIPVGGGSNTGELFF. This chain uses TRBV10-3 with TRBJ2-2, with a tentative D call TRBD2 (5 bases). Germline V gives CDR1 ENHRY, CDR2 SYGVKD. V lost 8 bases and J 0 bases, leaving 16 bases between the germline ends. This CDR3 region has 16 residues.